This TCR beta chain originates from a study of metastatic and nonmetastatic thyroid tumors (dated by TCRdb to the early 2020s). With regard to the full study: Repertoires were compared across peripheral blood and tumor or nodule tissue samples from malignant and benign thyroid patients. Points the paper makes about the study in general: In both blood and tumor samples, TCR beta diversity was reported to be significantly higher in malignant tumors than in benign nodules.

Library preparation employed PCR. These reads were obtained on an Illumina HiSeq 4000. High-throughput sequencing was used to profile the TCR beta-chain CDR3 region of every patient. For the original study's pipeline: Drawing on CDR3 differences between clinicopathological groups, the researchers built a classifier meant to tell apart patients with distant-metastatic papillary thyroid cancer. Repertoire diversity was assessed with the Shannon index, and tumor-blood repertoire similarity with the Morisita-Horn index. The public sequencing data were trimmed at Q25 with fastp and processed into clonotypes with MiXCR by TCRdb, which kept only in-frame beta chains. It is TCRdb's table, rather than the study itself, that gives the V and J calls and clone size. Here the sample has approximately 30,000 clones; 15% to 20% occur a single time. The ten largest clones add up to 6% to 7% of the sample. Before undergoing thyroid surgery, none of the patients had been given any kind of treatment. Patient clinical samples collected from the early 2010s to the late 2010s were retrospectively analysed using T-cell receptor beta sequencing.

CDR1 and CDR2, looked up from the germline V gene (reference sequence), are DFQATT and SNEGSKA. Here V drops 3 bases and J drops 3 bases, and the junction holds 12 bases not matched to any gene. The CDR3 numbers 16 residues from cysteine through phenylalanine. The retained sequence is limited to the CDR3, 48 bases, with the frame set at the first base. About this clone: The antigen it binds to is not known. It has no much larger one-base neighbor in the sample; base qualities were not kept.

This receptor was identified in a male donor with papillary thyroid cancer or a benign thyroid nodule (not recorded which). Some clones in this sample may be carry-over from other donors' samples. The chain is encoded by TRBV20-1 joined to TRBJ1-2, with TRBD1 matching 8 junction bases. Sequenced material: blood. The CDR3 protein: CSARASGGEGYYGYTF. The DNA sequence is as follows: TGCAGTGCTAGGGCCTCAGGGGGCGAAGGATACTATGGCTACACCTTC.